The 5 T cell receptor beta chains below come from one sample, sequenced in a study of T cell responses to AZD1222 COVID-19 vaccine. Sequenced by immunoSEQ multiplex PCR; TCRdb stores in-frame clones only, minus some. The sample gives about 150,000 clones, roughly 90% of which show up once; roughly 1.3% is in the top ten. Material: peripheral blood, obtained on day 0 of AZD1222 vaccination. The receptor source for this set is an adult in good health.

The rearrangement links TRBV4-1 to TRBJ1-3; unclear D gene. CDR1 is MGHRA, CDR2 YSYEKL, per germline. The CDR3 totals 17 residues. V was clipped by 0 bases and J by 4 bases, with 16 bases between them. The CDR3 nucleotides are TGCGCCAGCAGCCAAGATAAACACAGCCGACGGGGAAACACCATATATTTT. This sequence encodes CASSQDKHSRRGNTIYF.

The CDR3 DNA is TGCAGTGCTAGTATTAGAGCAGGGGAGTCCTACAATGAGCAGTTCTTC. Translating gives CSASIRAGESYNEQFF. The genes are TRBV20-1 and TRBJ2-1; perhaps TRBD1 as D (6 bases). V lost 3 bases and J lost 1, with 16 bases in between. CDR3 size: 16 residues. Germline-derived CDR1 and CDR2 are DFQATT and SNEGSKA (reference sequence).

The chain employs TRBV19 and TRBJ1-2, with 11 nucleotides matching TRBD1. V gave up 8 bases and J gave up 4 bases; unmatched junction bases: 9. Germline V gene lookup returns CDR1 LNHDA and CDR2 SQIVND (reference sequence). This CDR3 region has 15 residues. CDR3 bases: TGTGCCAGTCGTTTGGACAGGGGGCAGAGCTATGGCTACACCTTC. This sequence encodes CASRLDRGQSYGYTF.

This rearrangement joins TRBV4-3 to TRBJ1-2; 7 nucleotides align to TRBD1. The germline CDR1 and CDR2 sequences are LGHNA and YSLEER. The CDR3 runs 15 residues. V dropped 0 bases and J dropped 2; count of bases not matched to a gene: 3. Here the CDR3 reads CASSQETGPNYGYTF. The CDR3 DNA reads TGCGCCAGCAGCCAAGAGACAGGGCCAAACTATGGCTACACCTTC.

This sequence joins TRBV5-1 and TRBJ2-3; D remains unclear. The V gene's germline CDR1 is SGHRS and CDR2 YFSETQ. CDR3 length: 16 amino acids. V lost 0 bases and J 3 bases, leaving 14 bases between the germline ends. The CDR3 nucleotides are TGCGCCAGCAGCTTGGGTAGCTATATGGGAACAGATACGCAGTATTTT. Encoded protein: CASSLGSYMGTDTQYF.